What follows are 2 T cell receptor beta chains derived from one specimen sequenced in a study of blood T cell repertoires in COVID-19. Sequenced by immunoSEQ multiplex PCR; TCRdb stores in-frame clones only, minus some. The sample includes tens of thousands of clones, approximately 80% of them seen just once. Input material: peripheral blood. These receptors all stem from a man aged 25-40 years with COVID-19, enrolled during active disease.

The chain carries TRBV29-1 and TRBJ2-7; 9 bases agree with TRBD1. With V trimmed by 6 bases and J by 0 bases, 6 bases remained unmatched. The CDR3 runs 14 residues. Germline lookup yields CDR1 SQVTM and CDR2 ANQGSEA. CDR3 in amino acids: CSVSDRGSSYEQYF. DNA of the CDR3: TGCAGCGTCTCGGACAGGGGAAGCTCCTACGAGCAGTACTTC.

J is TRBJ1-3 and V is TRBV6-5; TRBD1 might be the D (6 bases). This CDR3 is 14 amino acids long. Germline V gene lookup returns CDR1 MNHEY and CDR2 SVGAGI. Deletions cut 8 bases from V and 3 bases from J, with 14 bases between. DNA of the CDR3: TGTGCCAGCCTGGGGGGGCTAAATGGAAACACCATATATTTT. Amino acids: CASLGGLNGNTIYF.